This T cell receptor beta chain was identified in a study of Tregs in tolerant kidney transplant recipients. Produced via immunoSEQ multiplex PCR; TCRdb's table is partial and in-frame only. Among approximately 15,000 clones, around 77% were seen once, and the ten largest hold more than 1.5%. Unstimulated Tregs (CD4+CD25+CD127-) and CD4+CD25- non-Tregs were sorted from PBMCs. The CDR3 is 18 amino acids. The trim removed 4 bases at V and 0 bases at J, leaving 5 bases unmatched. From germline, CDR1 is SGHNT and CDR2 YYREEE (reference sequence). The sequenced sample was Tregs from blood, obtained before the transplant. The clonotype was recovered from a human donor who received a combined kidney and bone marrow transplant. The V and J genes are TRBV5-4 and TRBJ2-6; 12 nucleotides match TRBD2. The CDR3 here is CASSLGLAGTSGANVLTF. The CDR3 DNA sequence: TGTGCCAGCAGCCTCGGACTAGCGGGAACCTCTGGGGCCAACGTCCTGACTTTC.